This T cell receptor beta chain emerged from a study of blood T cells in healthy people across ages. A second PCR, run for about 6 to 12 cycles, used a sample-barcoded 5' primer plus a J-beta primer mix. TCRdb reprocessed the 5' RACE reads with MiXCR, giving one entry per CDR3 protein. There are about 800,000 distinct CDR3 sequences in the sample; roughly 25% occur only once, and under 4.5% lies in the top ten. Trimming took off 2 bases at V and 8 bases at J, with 12 bases between the two ends. CDR3 length: 13 amino acids. Germline V gene data show CDR1 as SGHRS and CDR2 as YFSETQ. This clonotype has a handful of counts. Its antigen is unknown. The study, taken as a whole, reports: The study found TCR beta diversity correlated strongly with naive T cell percentage.

These data were also reused for a study on T cells of mothers and their children.

Sequencing was done on a sample of blood. The chain couples TRBV5-1 to TRBJ2-3; no clear D gene. This TCR was sampled from a boy between 10 and 17 years old in good health. The CDR3 is CASSLNWLATQYF. CDR3 bases: TGCGCCAGCAGCTTAAATTGGTTGGCTACGCAGTATTTT.